Following are 27 T cell receptor beta chains from one sample sequenced in a study of identical twins. TCRdb reprocessed the 5' RACE reads via MiXCR and lists one record per CDR3 protein. The table has some 500,000 distinct CDR3 sequences, nearly 10% seen once. This same sample was also part of a study on yellow fever vaccine responses in identical twins.

Input material: PBMCs. Receptors originate from a woman aged 18-29 years in good health.

There are many counts of this clonotype. The chain employs TRBV4-2 and TRBJ2-1, with TRBD2 matching over 14 bases. V was clipped by 5 bases and J by 15 bases; unmatched bases: 6. The CDR3 has 13 amino acids. CDR1 is LGHNA, CDR2 YNFKEQ, per germline. CDR3 protein: CASSSGLAGDLFF. Written as DNA, the CDR3 is TGTGCCAGCAGCTCGGGACTAGCGGGAGATTTGTTCTTC.

The table lists this clonotype with a few counts. The V gene is TRBV24-1, the J gene TRBJ2-1; D is uncertain. CDR1 is KGHDR, CDR2 SFDVKD, per germline. The CDR3 extends over 12 amino acids. Trimming took 0 bases from V and 6 from J, leaving 2 bases between them. DNA of the CDR3: TGTGCCACCAGTGATTTGCCCAATGAGCAGTTCTTC. Amino acids: CATSDLPNEQFF.

The rearrangement links TRBV19 to TRBJ1-1; D possibly corresponds to TRBD1 (6 bases). The CDR3 is made up of 13 amino acids. CDR1 is LNHDA and CDR2 is SQIVND in the germline V gene (reference sequence). Between the trimmed V and J ends, which lost 5 bases and 8 bases, there was a span of 15 bases. This CDR3 reads CASSRTSGTEAFF. As DNA, the CDR3 is TGTGCCAGTAGTCGTACATCCGGGACAGAAGCTTTCTTT.

About this clonotype itself: Possible read error: a much larger clone is one base away. The rearrangement links TRBV29-1 to TRBJ2-1, with 8 bases fitting TRBD2. The CDR3 length is 14 residues. Trimming removed 5 bases from V and 2 bases from J; junction bases left unmatched: 5. Germline V lookup: CDR1 SQVTM, CDR2 ANQGSEA. In DNA form, the CDR3 reads TGCAGCGTTTCTTCGACTAGCGCCTACAATGAGCAGTTCTTC. This sequence encodes CSVSSTSAYNEQFF.

The rearrangement links TRBV12-3 or TRBV12-4 to TRBJ2-5; D is undetermined. Trimming removed 1 base at V and 1 base at J, with 7 bases between. The CDR3 is made up of 14 amino acids. The CDR3 is CASSLGKRQETQYF. In DNA form, the CDR3 reads TGTGCCAGCAGTTTAGGCAAGCGCCAAGAGACCCAGTACTTC.

This clonotype has at least ten counts. The rearrangement uses TRBV6-2 or TRBV6-3 and TRBJ1-5; D unclear. The germline V and J ends were trimmed by 6 bases and 4 bases, with 7 bases remaining between them. The germline V gene encodes CDR1 MNHEY and CDR2 SVGEGT. This CDR3 region has 12 residues. CDR3 sequence (DNA): TGTGCCAGCAGGGCCGGGAATCAGCCCCAGCATTTT. Translating gives CASRAGNQPQHF.

This clonotype occurred a few times. V is TRBV6-1 and J is TRBJ2-7; D may be TRBD2 (6 bases). This CDR3 has 13 residues. V was cut by 11 bases and J by 3 bases, with 17 bases left in between. The germline gives CDR1 MNHNS, CDR2 SASEGT. CDR3 protein: CAATRDWNYEQYF. In nucleotides, the CDR3 is TGTGCCGCAACCCGGGACTGGAACTACGAGCAGTACTTC.

This clonotype was seen more than once but under ten times. CDR3 residues: CASHTGGGRPDTQYF. CDR3 DNA: TGTGCCAGCCACACTGGGGGGGGGAGGCCCGATACGCAGTATTTT. This chain joins TRBV12-3 or TRBV12-4 and TRBJ2-3; TRBD2 matches 7 bases. The V gene end was trimmed by 8 bases and the J gene end by 6 bases; junction bases not matched to a gene: 14. This CDR3 contains 15 residues.

CDR3 region: CASSYGASGVSPLHF. The CDR3 DNA reads TGTGCCAGCAGTTACGGCGCTTCTGGGGTTTCACCCCTCCACTTT. The chain joins TRBV6-2 or TRBV6-3 to TRBJ1-6; the D is unclear. This CDR3 is built from 15 residues. V dropped 2 bases and J dropped 9 bases, with 14 bases sitting between them. Per the germline V gene, CDR1 is MNHEY and CDR2 is SVGEGT.

This clonotype was recorded a few times. J is TRBJ2-1 and V is TRBV7-9, with 11 bases matching TRBD2. Germline V lookup: CDR1 SEHNR, CDR2 FQNEAQ (reference sequence). V shed 5 bases, J shed 3 bases, and the junction held 9 bases outside the gene matches. This CDR3 is built from 17 residues. In DNA form, the CDR3 reads TGTGCCAGCAGCCCCACCCTTGGGACTAGCGGCTACAATGAGCAGTTCTTC. It specifies CASSPTLGTSGYNEQFF.

Ten or more counts support this clonotype. The chain joins TRBV28 to TRBJ2-1; 10 positions agree with TRBD1. The junction had 11 bases not matched to a gene; V was cut back by 7 bases and J by 8 bases. From germline, CDR1 is MDHEN and CDR2 SYDVKM. The CDR3 runs to 15 residues. CDR3 DNA: TGTGCCAGCACGCTCCGGGCGGGACAGGGGTATGAGCAGTTCTTC. Protein: CASTLRAGQGYEQFF.

This clonotype was counted only a few times. The chain links TRBV7-9 to TRBJ2-3; 9 nucleotides line up with TRBD2. The CDR3 loop spans 16 amino acids. The germline gives CDR1 SEHNR, CDR2 FQNEAQ (reference sequence). V shed 4 bases, J shed 3 bases, and the junction held 8 bases outside the gene matches. CDR3 protein: CASSYLAGEGTDTQYF. As DNA, the CDR3 is TGTGCCAGCAGCTATTTAGCGGGGGAAGGAACAGATACGCAGTATTTT. The full variable domain, rest sourced from reference TRBV7-9 and TRBJ2-3, is DTGVSQNPRHKITKRGQNVTFRCDPISEHNRLYWYRQTLGQGPEFLTYFQNEAQLEKSRLLSDRFSAERPKGSFSTLEIQRTEQGDSAMYLCASSYLAGEGTDTQYFGPGTRLTVL.

This clonotype came up a few times. The chain carries TRBV5-5 and TRBJ2-5, with D perhaps TRBD1 or TRBD2 (5 bases each). Germline assignment: CDR1 SGHKS and CDR2 YYEKEE (reference sequence). CDR3 length: 15 amino acids. Trimming removed 3 bases from V and 0 bases from J, with 12 bases in between. The CDR3 nucleotides are TGTGCCAGCAGCTGGGGGTCGGGGTACCAAGAGACCCAGTACTTC. This codes for CASSWGSGYQETQYF.

This rearrangement joins TRBV20-1 to TRBJ2-7; D perhaps matches TRBD2 (5 bases). Germline V gene data show CDR1 as DFQATT and CDR2 as SNEGSKA (reference sequence). The CDR3 runs 13 residues. Trimming took off 2 bases at V and 3 bases at J, with 11 bases between the two ends. This CDR3 reads CSARRAANYEQYF. The CDR3 coding sequence is TGCAGTGCTAGACGAGCGGCCAACTACGAGCAGTACTTC.

This clonotype was seen more than once but under ten times. The chain is built from TRBV4-1 and TRBJ2-1, with no clear D. This CDR3 is 14 amino acids long. From germline, CDR1 is MGHRA and CDR2 YSYEKL. Trimming pared 3 bases from V and 2 bases from J, leaving 8 bases between. CDR3 protein: CASSQDQAYNEQFF. The CDR3 coding sequence is TGCGCCAGCAGCCAGGACCAGGCCTACAATGAGCAGTTCTTC.

The sample holds a few counts of this clonotype. The rearrangement joins TRBV5-1 to TRBJ2-7; 12 bases fit TRBD1. The CDR3 is 15 residues long. Germline V lookup: CDR1 SGHRS, CDR2 YFSETQ. Losses at the gene ends were 7 bases for V and 7 bases for J; bases not matched to a gene: 12. The CDR3 reads CASQKPGQGAGEQYF. The CDR3 DNA follows: TGCGCCAGCCAAAAGCCGGGACAGGGGGCAGGAGAGCAGTACTTC.

The chain is built from TRBV3-1 and TRBJ2-2, with D unclear. The V and J ends lost 0 bases and 5 bases respectively, with 7 bases between them. CDR3 length equals 14 residues. CDR1 and CDR2 (germline): LGHDT, YNNKEL (reference sequence). The DNA for the CDR3 is TGTGCCAGCAGCCAAGAGTCCAGGACCGGGGAGCTGTTTTTT. Its protein is CASSQESRTGELFF.

This clonotype appeared many times. V usage is TRBV29-1 and J usage is TRBJ2-1, with 12 positions matching TRBD2. The germline V gene has CDR1 SQVTM and CDR2 ANQGSEA. Trimming removed 1 base from V and 7 bases from J; junction bases left unmatched: 11. The CDR3 runs to 17 residues. This CDR3 is CSVEGLAGGPWGNEQFF. The CDR3 nucleotides are TGCAGCGTTGAAGGTCTAGCGGGAGGGCCTTGGGGAAATGAGCAGTTCTTC.

The chain links TRBV9 to TRBJ2-3, with 10 bases that match TRBD2. J lost 5 bases, V lost 0 bases, and 6 bases had no gene match. Looked up from germline, CDR1 is SGDLS and CDR2 is YYNGEE. CDR3 length equals 16 residues. In nucleotides, the CDR3 is TGTGCCAGCAGCGTAGATCCAGCGGGGGGGCAAGATACGCAGTATTTT. Translating it yields CASSVDPAGGQDTQYF.

This sequence joins TRBV12-3 or TRBV12-4 and TRBJ1-2; D is perhaps TRBD1 (6 bases). This CDR3 comprises 15 residues. Between the trimmed V and J ends, which lost 4 bases and 10 bases, there was a span of 22 bases. For the CDR3, the DNA is TGTGCCAGCAGTTCGCCAACAGGGATGGATTACTTCTACACCTTC. It codes for CASSSPTGMDYFYTF.

This clonotype was picked up a small number of times. For the CDR3, the DNA is TGTGCCAGCACCTCCCTTCGGCAGGGGGTAATCCGGAAACTGTTTTTT. This translates into CASTSLRQGVIRKLFF. V and J are TRBV6-2 or TRBV6-3 and TRBJ1-4; 7 bases match TRBD1. The V gene's germline CDR1 is MNHEY and CDR2 SVGEGT. CDR3 length: 16 amino acids. The V and J ends lost 7 bases and 11 bases, in that order; junction bases with no gene match: 19.

This chain links TRBV6-1 with TRBJ2-1; 7 positions match TRBD1. Trimming cost V 6 bases and J 5 bases; bases outside gene matches: 7. Germline CDR1 reads MNHNS; CDR2 reads SASEGT. The CDR3 is made up of 14 amino acids. CDR3 amino acids: CASSTGQVNNEQFF. The CDR3 nucleotides are TGTGCCAGCAGCACAGGACAGGTCAACAATGAGCAGTTCTTC.

The chain has TRBV10-3 and TRBJ1-2, with D perhaps matching TRBD1 (6 bases). The CDR3 contains 17 residues. Germline V gene sequence: CDR1 ENHRY, CDR2 SYGVKD. With 3 bases removed from V and 3 bases from J, the gap between germline ends came to 20 bases. The DNA for the CDR3 is TGTGCCATCAGTGATCTATTTTTGTCAGGGGCGGACTATGGCTACACCTTC. This sequence encodes CAISDLFLSGADYGYTF.

This clonotype came up many times. The rearrangement uses TRBV6-2 or TRBV6-3 and TRBJ2-1, with TRBD2 matching 10 bases. From germline, CDR1 is MNHEY and CDR2 SVGEGT. The V gene end was trimmed by 2 bases and the J gene end by 7 bases; junction bases not matched to a gene: 2. The CDR3 spans 14 residues. This CDR3 reads CASSYASGRNEQFF. For the CDR3, the DNA is TGTGCCAGCAGTTACGCTAGCGGGAGAAATGAGCAGTTCTTC.

The genes are TRBV7-9 and TRBJ2-1; possible D gene TRBD2, 6 bases. The CDR3 spans 14 residues. The germline CDR1 and CDR2 sequences are SEHNR and FQNEAQ (reference sequence). Trimming shortened V by 4 bases and J by 8 bases, and 15 bases separated the two germline ends. The CDR3 here is CASSSGGWRDEQFF. CDR3 bases: TGTGCCAGCAGCTCCGGGGGATGGCGTGATGAGCAGTTCTTC.

The gene calls are TRBV2 and TRBJ2-1, with 11 bases that match TRBD2. Trimming took 3 bases from V and 1 from J; bases not matched to a gene: 2. This CDR3 comprises 16 residues. The germline V gene encodes CDR1 SNHLY and CDR2 FYNNEI. CDR3 residues: CASSDGTSGSYNEQFF. The CDR3 DNA follows: TGTGCCAGCAGTGACGGGACTAGCGGATCCTACAATGAGCAGTTCTTC.

The V and J genes are TRBV19 and TRBJ2-7, with D hard to call. This CDR3 is built from 13 residues. Per germline, CDR1 LNHDA and CDR2 SQIVND (reference sequence). With 4 bases removed from V and 7 bases from J, the gap between germline ends came to 14 bases. CDR3 sequence reads: CASSKSQTREQYF. CDR3 coding DNA: TGTGCCAGTAGTAAATCGCAAACGAGGGAGCAGTACTTC.